These 19 T cell receptor beta chains were sequenced from one sample in a study of immune cell composition in non-small cell lung cancer. The normal lung sample lay at least 3 cm, and maximally far, from the tumour. Assay used: immunoSEQ multiplex PCR; TCRdb lists only in-frame clones, some missing. This table holds roughly 5,800 clones, roughly 87% found once. Material: non-adjacent lung tissue. These receptors were obtained from a human donor with non-small cell lung cancer.

V and J are TRBV19 and TRBJ2-2; D not certain. V lost 4 bases, J lost 0 bases, and 6 bases lay in between. The CDR3 loop spans 14 amino acids. Germline CDR1 reads LNHDA; CDR2 reads SQIVND (reference sequence). Here the CDR3 reads CASSTSANTGELFF. The CDR3 DNA reads TGTGCCAGTAGTACGTCCGCGAACACCGGGGAGCTGTTTTTT.

This clone was counted a single time. This CDR3 is CASSHPGQVYYEQYF. The DNA for the CDR3 is TGTGCCAGCAGCCACCCGGGACAGGTTTACTACGAGCAGTACTTC. The chain uses TRBV11-2 and TRBJ2-7; the match to TRBD1 covers 8 bases. The germline CDR1 and CDR2 sequences are SGHAT and FQNNGV. With V trimmed by 5 bases and J by 3 bases, 9 bases remained unmatched. There are 15 residues in the CDR3.

The rearrangement joins TRBV19 to TRBJ1-2; 7 nucleotides line up with TRBD1. The CDR3 is 14 residues long. V gave up 7 bases and J gave up 8 bases; unmatched junction bases: 13. The V gene's germline CDR1 is LNHDA and CDR2 SQIVND (reference sequence). The CDR3 coding sequence is TGTGCCAGTAAACCCCGGGGGACAGTTTTAGGCTACACCTTC. Translating it yields CASKPRGTVLGYTF.

The chain combines TRBV28 with TRBJ2-7, with 14 bases matching TRBD2. The junction had 3 bases not matched to a gene; V was cut back by 5 bases and J by 9 bases. Per germline, CDR1 MDHEN and CDR2 SYDVKM. The CDR3 length is 13 residues. In nucleotides, the CDR3 is TGTGCCAGCAGTCTAGGGACTAGCGGGAGGCAGTACTTC. The encoded protein is CASSLGTSGRQYF.

CDR3: CASSMRGGGDYGYTF. The CDR3 coding sequence is TGTGCCAGCAGCATGCGGGGAGGCGGGGACTATGGCTACACCTTC. The rearrangement links TRBV7-9 to TRBJ1-2; D remains ambiguous. The CDR3 has 15 residues. With 5 bases removed from V and 3 bases from J, the gap between germline ends came to 16 bases. The V gene's germline CDR1 is SEHNR and CDR2 FQNEAQ (reference sequence).

The chain links TRBV4-2 to TRBJ2-7; D not resolved. Germline V gene lookup returns CDR1 LGHNA and CDR2 YNFKEQ. The CDR3 is 13 residues long. Between the trimmed V and J ends, which lost 0 bases and 6 bases, there was a span of 9 bases. The CDR3 bases are TGTGCCAGCAGCCAAGATTTAGCCCGCGAGCAGTACTTC. Translated, it gives CASSQDLAREQYF.

V gene TRBV19 combines with J gene TRBJ2-7; 9 bases match TRBD1. Per germline, CDR1 LNHDA and CDR2 SQIVND (reference sequence). The V segment lost 4 bases and the J segment 0 bases; nucleotides outside the gene matches: 1. The CDR3 contains 14 residues. DNA of the CDR3: TGTGCCAGTAGTAAGGGACAGGGCTCCTACGAGCAGTACTTC. It specifies CASSKGQGSYEQYF.

This clone was seen only a few times. The chain combines TRBV28 with TRBJ1-5, with a tentative D call TRBD1 (5 bases). The V gene's germline CDR1 is MDHEN and CDR2 SYDVKM. This CDR3 has 15 residues. Trimming took off 5 bases at V and 4 bases at J, with 15 bases between the two ends. The CDR3 reads CASSPKNGANQPQHF. The CDR3 coding sequence is TGTGCCAGCAGTCCCAAGAATGGGGCTAATCAGCCCCAGCATTTT. The variable domain in full, with the rest retrieved from reference TRBV28 and TRBJ1-5, is DVKVTQSSRYLVKRTGEKVFLECVQDMDHENMFWYRQDPGLGLRLIYFSYDVKMKEKGDIPEGYSVSREKKERFSLILESASTNQTSMYLCASSPKNGANQPQHFGDGTRLSIL.

This clone is a singleton in its sample. Here the CDR3 DNA reads TGTGCCAGCAGCGCCCCCCGGGTAGCGGCGAACACCGGGGAGCTGTTTTTT. It encodes CASSAPRVAANTGELFF. The chain recombines TRBV9 with TRBJ2-2, with D maybe TRBD2 (6 bases). The germline CDR1 and CDR2 sequences are SGDLS and YYNGEE. This CDR3 comprises 17 residues. V was shortened by 3 bases and J by 0 bases, with 15 bases between the two germline ends. The complete variable domain, with remaining parts taken from reference TRBV9 and TRBJ2-2, reads DSGVTQTPKHLITATGQRVTLRCSPRSGDLSVYWYQQSLDQGLQFLIQYYNGEERAKGNILERFSAQQFPDLHSELNLSSLELGDSALYFCASSAPRVAANTGELFFGEGSRLTVL.

CDR3 protein: CSVVGVGDEQYF. CDR3 DNA: TGCAGCGTGGTGGGAGTCGGGGACGAGCAGTACTTC. The V call is TRBV29-1, the J call TRBJ2-7; TRBD2 is a possible D gene (5 bases). With 6 bases removed from V and 5 bases from J, the gap between germline ends came to 14 bases. The CDR3 extends over 12 amino acids. Looked up from germline, CDR1 is SQVTM and CDR2 is ANQGSEA.

V usage is TRBV27 and J usage is TRBJ1-5; D unclear. CDR3 length: 14 residues. Looked up from germline, CDR1 is MNHEY and CDR2 is SMNVEV (reference sequence). Deletions cut 5 bases from V and 2 bases from J, with 10 bases between. The CDR3 region has the DNA TGTGCCAGCAGTCCCCCGCAGGGCAATCAGCCCCAGCATTTT. The encoded protein is CASSPPQGNQPQHF.

V usage is TRBV5-4 and J usage is TRBJ1-3, with TRBD1 matching over 7 bases. J was trimmed by 8 bases and V by 1 base; bases with no gene match: 3. The CDR3 consists of 13 residues. Looked up from germline, CDR1 is SGHNT and CDR2 is YYREEE (reference sequence). CDR3 amino acids: CASSLNRGDTIYF. In DNA, the CDR3 is TGTGCCAGCAGCTTGAACAGGGGAGACACCATATATTTT.

The gene calls are TRBV29-1 and TRBJ2-1, with 13 bases that match TRBD2. Germline CDR1 and CDR2: SQVTM and ANQGSEA. This CDR3 has 15 residues. The V and J ends lost 4 bases and 4 bases, in that order; junction bases with no gene match: 4. The CDR3 loop is CSVVLGLAGYNEQFF. The DNA of the CDR3 is TGCAGCGTTGTCCTGGGACTAGCGGGATACAATGAGCAGTTCTTC.

The chain employs TRBV4-1 and TRBJ2-3; the match to TRBD1 covers 9 bases. The CDR3 is 15 amino acids. Germline V gene sequence: CDR1 MGHRA, CDR2 YSYEKL. V lost 1 base and J lost 3; bases outside the gene matches: 2. CDR3 DNA sequence: TGCGCCAGCAGCCAAGGACAGGGGGTAACAGATACGCAGTATTTT. Its translation: CASSQGQGVTDTQYF.

The CDR3 region is CASSFQMNTEAFF. Here the CDR3 DNA reads TGTGCCAGCAGCTTCCAGATGAACACTGAAGCTTTCTTT. The genes are TRBV7-3 and TRBJ1-1; the D is unclear. Germline V gives CDR1 SGHTA, CDR2 FQGTGA. V shed 3 bases and J shed 0 bases, with 5 bases lying between them. The length of the CDR3 is 13 residues. Full variable domain (remainder filled in from reference TRBV7-3 and TRBJ1-1): GAGVSQTPSNKVTEKGKYVELRCDPISGHTALYWYRQSLGQGPEFLIYFQGTGAADDSGLPNDRFFAVRPEGSVSTLKIQRTERGDSAVYLCASSFQMNTEAFFGQGTRLTVV.

The chain employs TRBV29-1 and TRBJ2-3; D is unresolved. Trimming shortened V by 1 base and J by 6 bases, and 11 bases separated the two germline ends. The CDR3 has 13 amino acids. CDR1 is SQVTM, CDR2 ANQGSEA, per germline. The CDR3 sequence: CSVEGRARDTQYF. The CDR3 DNA sequence: TGCAGCGTTGAAGGCCGAGCTCGGGATACGCAGTATTTT.

The V gene is TRBV5-1, the J gene TRBJ2-7; TRBD2 aligns across 12 bases. Germline V gene lookup returns CDR1 SGHRS and CDR2 YFSETQ. With V trimmed by 4 bases and J by 3 bases, 5 bases remained unmatched. This CDR3 has 15 amino acids. The CDR3 reads CASSPTSGSGYEQYF. In DNA, the CDR3 is TGCGCCAGCAGCCCGACTAGCGGGAGTGGCTACGAGCAGTACTTC.

The chain carries TRBV9 and TRBJ1-1, with D maybe TRBD1 (5 bases). This CDR3 region has 16 residues. The germline gives CDR1 SGDLS, CDR2 YYNGEE. The V end lost 0 bases, the J end lost 3 bases, and 15 bases lay between the germline ends. The CDR3 DNA is TGTGCCAGCAGCGTAGCCGATGGGGGAGGGGACACTGAAGCTTTCTTT. Translating gives CASSVADGGGDTEAFF.

The chain is built from TRBV30 and TRBJ2-7; D is ambiguous. V was shortened by 6 bases and J by 0 bases, with 18 bases between the two germline ends. CDR1 and CDR2 (germline): GTSNPN, SVGIG (reference sequence). The CDR3 length is 15 residues. The DNA of the CDR3 is TGTGCCTGCCACGCGAACAGCCAAAGCTCCTACGAGCAGTACTTC. It codes for CACHANSQSSYEQYF.